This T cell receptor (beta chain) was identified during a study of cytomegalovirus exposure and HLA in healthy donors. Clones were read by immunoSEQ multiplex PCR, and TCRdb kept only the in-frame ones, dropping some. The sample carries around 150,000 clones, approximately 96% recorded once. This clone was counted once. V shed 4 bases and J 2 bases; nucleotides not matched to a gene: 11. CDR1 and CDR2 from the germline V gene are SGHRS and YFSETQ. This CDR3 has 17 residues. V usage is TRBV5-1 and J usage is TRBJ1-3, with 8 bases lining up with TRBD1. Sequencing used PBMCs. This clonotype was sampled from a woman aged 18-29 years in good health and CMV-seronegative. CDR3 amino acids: CASSPWTGPSTGNTIYF. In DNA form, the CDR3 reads TGCGCCAGCAGCCCTTGGACAGGGCCTTCTACTGGAAACACCATATATTTT. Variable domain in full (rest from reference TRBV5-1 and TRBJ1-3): KAGVTQTPRYLIKTRGQQVTLSCSPISGHRSVSWYQQTPGQGLQFLFEYFSETQRNKGNFPGRFSGRQFSNSRSEMNVSTLELGDSALYLCASSPWTGPSTGNTIYFGEGSWLTVV.